This T cell receptor (beta chain) appears in the sequencing data of a study of Graves' ophthalmopathy and Graves' hyperthyroidism. Study-wide results and caveats: The model's prediction of ophthalmopathy progression had 65% to 71% sensitivity and 72% to 85% specificity.

This clonotype was detected only once. As yet, its antigen is unknown. Amplification from RNA transcripts yielded the TCR beta CDR3 regions. Second-round multiplex PCR followed a first-round RT-PCR using HTBI primers. TCRdb processed the multiplex PCR reads anew with MiXCR; each CDR3 protein has one entry. Found here are approximately 540,000 distinct CDR3 sequences, approximately 37% of them singletons; the top ten hold roughly 4.5%. Germline V gene sequence: CDR1 SNHLY, CDR2 FYNNEI. The CDR3 covers 18 residues. The V end was cut by 8 bases, the J end by 2 bases, with 22 bases between. This sequence was found in an adult man with Graves' hyperthyroidism. The sample taken for sequencing was peripheral blood or thyroid tissue (not recorded which). The rearrangement links TRBV2 to TRBJ2-6; D may be TRBD1 or TRBD2 (5 bases each). CDR3 in amino acids: CASWARDPAPPGANVLTF. DNA for the CDR3: TGTGCCAGCTGGGCCCGGGACCCAGCCCCCCCTGGGGCCAACGTCCTGACTTTC.